A single TCR beta chain is shown here with its context. Per the original data handling: Reference gene primer amplification yielded estimated nucleated cell counts. Sequenced by immunoSEQ multiplex PCR; TCRdb stores in-frame clones only, minus some. The DNA gave D and trimming, while V, J and clone size come from that table. The sample contains 23,000 or so clones, around 89% of which appear only once. The source of the sample is a study of blood T cell repertoires in COVID-19. Study details: Both acute and convalescent COVID-19 samples were obtained from the United States, Italy and Spain. The cDNA or gDNA used as material had been derived from T cells, B-cell-depleted T cells, or PBMCs.

The receptor comes from a man between 65 and 85 years old with active COVID-19. The sample was peripheral blood.

The CDR3 region is CAIKFGGNYGYTF. The CDR3, as DNA: TGTGCCATCAAGTTTGGGGGCAACTATGGCTACACCTTC. The gene calls are TRBV10-3 and TRBJ1-2; the D gene is possibly TRBD1 (6 bases). The CDR3 consists of 13 residues. Germline CDR1 reads ENHRY; CDR2 reads SYGVKD. V shed 7 bases and J shed 2 bases, with 11 bases lying between them.